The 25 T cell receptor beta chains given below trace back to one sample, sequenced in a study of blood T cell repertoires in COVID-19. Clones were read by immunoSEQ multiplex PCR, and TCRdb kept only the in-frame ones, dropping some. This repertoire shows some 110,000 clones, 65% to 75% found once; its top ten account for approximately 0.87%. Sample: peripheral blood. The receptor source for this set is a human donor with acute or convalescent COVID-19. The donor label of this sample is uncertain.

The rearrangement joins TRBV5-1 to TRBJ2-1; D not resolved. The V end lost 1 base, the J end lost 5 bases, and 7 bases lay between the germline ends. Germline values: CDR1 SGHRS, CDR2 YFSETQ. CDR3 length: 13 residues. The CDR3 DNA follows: TGCGCCAGCAGCTTGACAGCAGACAATGAGCAGTTCTTC. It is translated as CASSLTADNEQFF. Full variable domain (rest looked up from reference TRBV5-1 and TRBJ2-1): KAGVTQTPRYLIKTRGQQVTLSCSPISGHRSVSWYQQTPGQGLQFLFEYFSETQRNKGNFPGRFSGRQFSNSRSEMNVSTLELGDSALYLCASSLTADNEQFFGPGTRLTVL.

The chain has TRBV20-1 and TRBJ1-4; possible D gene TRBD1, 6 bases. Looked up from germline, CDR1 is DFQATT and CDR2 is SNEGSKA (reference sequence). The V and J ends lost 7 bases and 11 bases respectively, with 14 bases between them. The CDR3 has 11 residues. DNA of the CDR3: TGCAGTGTCCCGGGGCAGGGGAAACTGTTTTTT. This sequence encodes CSVPGQGKLFF.

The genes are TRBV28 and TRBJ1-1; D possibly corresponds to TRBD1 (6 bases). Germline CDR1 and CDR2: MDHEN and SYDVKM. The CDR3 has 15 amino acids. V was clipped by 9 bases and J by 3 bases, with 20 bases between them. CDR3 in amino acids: CASEGQGSGDTEAFF. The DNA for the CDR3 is TGTGCCAGTGAGGGCCAGGGGTCCGGAGACACTGAAGCTTTCTTT.

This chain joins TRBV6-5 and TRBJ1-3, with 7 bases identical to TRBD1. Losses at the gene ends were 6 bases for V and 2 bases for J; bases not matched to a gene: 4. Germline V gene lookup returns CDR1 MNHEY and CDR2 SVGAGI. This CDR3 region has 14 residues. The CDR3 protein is CASRLGQAGNTIYF. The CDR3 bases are TGTGCCAGCAGGCTAGGACAGGCTGGAAACACCATATATTTT.

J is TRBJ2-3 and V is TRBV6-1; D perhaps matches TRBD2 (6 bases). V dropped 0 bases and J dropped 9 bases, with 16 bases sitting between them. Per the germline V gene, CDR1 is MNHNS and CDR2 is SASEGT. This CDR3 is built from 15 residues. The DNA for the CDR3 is TGTGCCAGCAGTGAAGCTAGGACAACTAGCACAACGCAGTATTTT. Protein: CASSEARTTSTTQYF.

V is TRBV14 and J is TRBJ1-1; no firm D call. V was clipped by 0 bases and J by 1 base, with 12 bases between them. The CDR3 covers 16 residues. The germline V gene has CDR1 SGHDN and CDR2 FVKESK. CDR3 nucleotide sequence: TGTGCCAGCAGCCAAGATTGGTGGTCGGGGAACACTGAAGCTTTCTTT. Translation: CASSQDWWSGNTEAFF. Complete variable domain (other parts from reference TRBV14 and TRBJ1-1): EAGVTQFPSHSVIEKGQTVTLRCDPISGHDNLYWYRRVMGKEIKFLLHFVKESKQDESGMPNNRFLAERTGGTYSTLKVQPAELEDSGVYFCASSQDWWSGNTEAFFGQGTRLTVV.

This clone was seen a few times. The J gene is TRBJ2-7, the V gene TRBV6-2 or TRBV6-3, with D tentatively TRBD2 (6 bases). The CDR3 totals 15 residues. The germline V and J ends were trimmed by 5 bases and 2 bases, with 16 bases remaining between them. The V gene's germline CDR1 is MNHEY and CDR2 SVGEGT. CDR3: CASSKGLTQTYEQYV. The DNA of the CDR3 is TGTGCCAGCAGTAAGGGACTCACCCAAACCTACGAGCAGTACGTC.

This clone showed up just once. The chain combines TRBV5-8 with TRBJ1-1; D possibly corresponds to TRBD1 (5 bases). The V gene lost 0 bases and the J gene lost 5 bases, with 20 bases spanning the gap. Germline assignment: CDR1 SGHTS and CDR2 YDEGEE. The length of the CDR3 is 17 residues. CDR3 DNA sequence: TGTGCCAGCAGCTTGGTCCTGACGTCCTCCGGGGGGACTGAAGCTTTCTTT. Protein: CASSLVLTSSGGTEAFF.

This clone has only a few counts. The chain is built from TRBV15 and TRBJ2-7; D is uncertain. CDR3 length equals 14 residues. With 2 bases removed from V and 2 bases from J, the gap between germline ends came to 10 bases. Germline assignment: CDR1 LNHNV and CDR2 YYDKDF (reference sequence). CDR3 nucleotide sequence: TGTGCCACCAGCAGAAATTTTCCCGCCTACGAGCAGTACTTC. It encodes CATSRNFPAYEQYF.

The CDR3 is CASSIGLASETQYF. The CDR3 bases are TGTGCCAGCAGCATCGGACTAGCTTCGGAGACCCAGTACTTC. The chain uses TRBV14 and TRBJ2-5; TRBD2 matches at 8 bases. CDR3 length: 14 amino acids. The germline V gene encodes CDR1 SGHDN and CDR2 FVKESK. After removal of 5 bases from V and 5 bases from J, the junction contained 7 bases not matched to a gene.

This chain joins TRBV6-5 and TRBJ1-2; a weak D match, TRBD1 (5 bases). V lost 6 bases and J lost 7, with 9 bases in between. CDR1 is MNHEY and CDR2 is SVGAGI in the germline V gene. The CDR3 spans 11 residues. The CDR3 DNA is TGTGCCAGCAGCCCCGGGGGTGGCTACACCTTC. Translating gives CASSPGGGYTF.

The CDR3 loop is CASSLVPGTGVPYEQYF. CDR3 in DNA: TGTGCCAGCAGCTTAGTCCCCGGGACAGGGGTTCCCTACGAGCAGTACTTC. V usage is TRBV7-2 and J usage is TRBJ2-7; 10 bases are a match to TRBD1. The V gene end was trimmed by 1 base and the J gene end by 2 bases; junction bases not matched to a gene: 8. CDR3 size: 17 residues. Germline CDR1 SGHTA, CDR2 FQGNSA.

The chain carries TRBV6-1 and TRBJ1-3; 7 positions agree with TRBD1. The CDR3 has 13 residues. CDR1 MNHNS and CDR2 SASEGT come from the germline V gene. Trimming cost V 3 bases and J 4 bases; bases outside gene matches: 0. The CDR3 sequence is CASSETGGNTIYF. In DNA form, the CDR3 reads TGTGCCAGCAGTGAGACAGGGGGAAACACCATATATTTT.

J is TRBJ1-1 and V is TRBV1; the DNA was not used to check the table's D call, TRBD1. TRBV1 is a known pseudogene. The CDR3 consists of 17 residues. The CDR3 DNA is TGCACCAGCAGCCAAAAAGTGTCCGGACAGTGGGGCACTGAAGCTTTCTTT. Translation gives CTSSQKVSGQWGTEAFF.

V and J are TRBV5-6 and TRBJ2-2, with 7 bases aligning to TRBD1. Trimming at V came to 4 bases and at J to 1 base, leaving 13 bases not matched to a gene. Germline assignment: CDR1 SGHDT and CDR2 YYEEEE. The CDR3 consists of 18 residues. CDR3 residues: CASSGEGALNWNTGELFF. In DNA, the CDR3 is TGTGCCAGCAGCGGAGAGGGGGCGCTTAACTGGAACACCGGGGAGCTGTTTTTT.

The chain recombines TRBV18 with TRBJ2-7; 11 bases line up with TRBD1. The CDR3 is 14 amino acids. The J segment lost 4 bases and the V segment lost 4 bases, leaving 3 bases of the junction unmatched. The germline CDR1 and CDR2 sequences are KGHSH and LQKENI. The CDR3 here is CASSHGTGGYEQYF. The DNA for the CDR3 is TGTGCCAGCTCACACGGGACAGGGGGGTACGAGCAGTACTTC.

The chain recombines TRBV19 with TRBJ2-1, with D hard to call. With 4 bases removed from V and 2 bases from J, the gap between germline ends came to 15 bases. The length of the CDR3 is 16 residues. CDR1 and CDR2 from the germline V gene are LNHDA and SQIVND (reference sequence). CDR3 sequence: CASSTLGSRAYNEQFF. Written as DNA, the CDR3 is TGTGCCAGTAGTACGCTAGGCAGTAGAGCCTACAATGAGCAGTTCTTC.

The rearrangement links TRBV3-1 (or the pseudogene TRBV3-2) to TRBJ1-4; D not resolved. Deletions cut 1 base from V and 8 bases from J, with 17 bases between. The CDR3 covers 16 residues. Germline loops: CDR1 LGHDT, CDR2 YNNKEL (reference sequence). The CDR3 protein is CASSQGQRASGEKLFF. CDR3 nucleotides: TGTGCCAGCAGCCAAGGGCAACGCGCGTCGGGAGAAAAACTGTTTTTT.

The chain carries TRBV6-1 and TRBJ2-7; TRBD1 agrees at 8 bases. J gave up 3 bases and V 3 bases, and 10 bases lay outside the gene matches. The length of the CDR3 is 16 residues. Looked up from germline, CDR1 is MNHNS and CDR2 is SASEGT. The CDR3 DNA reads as TGTGCCAGCAGTGAGGGGGGACAGGTGAATCTCTACGAGCAGTACGTC. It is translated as CASSEGGQVNLYEQYV.

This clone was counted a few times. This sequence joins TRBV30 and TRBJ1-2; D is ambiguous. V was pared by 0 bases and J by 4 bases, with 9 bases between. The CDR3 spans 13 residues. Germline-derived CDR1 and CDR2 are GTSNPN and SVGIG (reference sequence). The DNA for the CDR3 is TGTGCCTGGAGTGTACGGGATGGCTATGGCTACACCTTC. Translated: CAWSVRDGYGYTF.

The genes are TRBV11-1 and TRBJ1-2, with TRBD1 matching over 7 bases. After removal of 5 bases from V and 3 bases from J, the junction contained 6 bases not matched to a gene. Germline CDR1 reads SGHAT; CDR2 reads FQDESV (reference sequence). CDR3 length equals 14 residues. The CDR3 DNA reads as TGTGCCAGCAGCGCCGGACAGGTGGACTATGGCTACACCTTC. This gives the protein CASSAGQVDYGYTF.

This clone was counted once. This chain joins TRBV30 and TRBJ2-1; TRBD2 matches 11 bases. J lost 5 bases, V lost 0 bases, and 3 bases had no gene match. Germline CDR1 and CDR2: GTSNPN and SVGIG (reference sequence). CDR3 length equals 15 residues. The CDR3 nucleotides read TGTGCCTGGAGTGTACTAGCGGGGGCGCACAATGAGCAGTTCTTC. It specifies CAWSVLAGAHNEQFF.

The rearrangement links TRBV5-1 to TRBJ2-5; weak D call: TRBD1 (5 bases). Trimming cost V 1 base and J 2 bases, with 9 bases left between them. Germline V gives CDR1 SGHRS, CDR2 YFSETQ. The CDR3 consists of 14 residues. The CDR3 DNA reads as TGCGCCAGCAGCTTGAGCAGGGTACAAGAGACCCAGTACTTC. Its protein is CASSLSRVQETQYF. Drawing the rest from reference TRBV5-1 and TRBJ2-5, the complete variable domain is KAGVTQTPRYLIKTRGQQVTLSCSPISGHRSVSWYQQTPGQGLQFLFEYFSETQRNKGNFPGRFSGRQFSNSRSEMNVSTLELGDSALYLCASSLSRVQETQYFGPGTRLLVL.

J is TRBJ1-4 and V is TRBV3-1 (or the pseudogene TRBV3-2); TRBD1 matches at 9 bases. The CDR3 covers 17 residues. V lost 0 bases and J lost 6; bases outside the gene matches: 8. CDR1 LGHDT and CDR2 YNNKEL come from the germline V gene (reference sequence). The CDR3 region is CASSQDLGQGGDEKLFF. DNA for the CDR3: TGTGCCAGCAGCCAAGATTTGGGACAGGGAGGTGATGAAAAACTGTTTTTT.

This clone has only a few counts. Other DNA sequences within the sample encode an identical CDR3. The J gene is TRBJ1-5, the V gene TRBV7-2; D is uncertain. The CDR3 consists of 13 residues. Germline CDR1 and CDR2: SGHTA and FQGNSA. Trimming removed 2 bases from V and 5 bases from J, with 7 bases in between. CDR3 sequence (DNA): TGTGCCAGCAGCTTAAGTCAGGATCAGCCCCAGCATTTT. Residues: CASSLSQDQPQHF.